The subject of this entry is one T cell receptor beta chain. Its target is not known. Germline assignment: CDR1 LGHNT and CDR2 FRNRAP. V lost 6 bases to trimming and J lost 3 bases, with 14 bases between them. The CDR3 is made up of 15 amino acids. Recently diagnosed hyperthyroidism of less than 2 months' duration affected patients aged 18 to 65. Over 9 ml of fresh peripheral blood supplied the PBMCs. The data belong to a study of T cells in Graves' hyperthyroidism and ophthalmopathy. Study-level findings and limits: Blood shared most expanded thyroid clonotypes above 0.001.

Amplification targeted TCR beta CDR3 regions from RNA transcripts. A first-round RT-PCR of the TCR CDR3 used the HTBI primer set. TCRdb reprocessed the multiplex PCR reads via MiXCR and lists one record per CDR3 protein. The sample holds approximately 560,000 distinct CDR3 sequences; around 16% are singletons and the top ten take around 7.8%. The clonotype comes from a woman in her 30s with Graves' hyperthyroidism. The chain uses TRBV12-5 and TRBJ2-2; D is possibly TRBD1 or TRBD2 (5 bases each). The sample consisted of blood. CDR3 in amino acids: CASGFKWGYTGELFF. The DNA for the CDR3 is TGTGCTAGTGGCTTTAAATGGGGGTACACCGGGGAGCTGTTTTTT.